This entry lists 23 T cell receptor beta chains sequenced from one sample in a study of cytomegalovirus exposure and HLA in healthy donors. The primer mix had 60 Vbeta and 13 Jbeta primers. Produced via immunoSEQ multiplex PCR; TCRdb's table is partial and in-frame only. The table records around 200,000 clones, more than 65% of them present only once. The specimen sequenced was PBMCs. The receptors come from a girl aged 2 to 10 in good health and CMV-seropositive.

The chain couples TRBV7-3 to TRBJ2-3; 11 nucleotides agree with TRBD2. CDR1 and CDR2 (germline): SGHTA, FQGTGA. The junction had 3 bases not matched to a gene; V was cut back by 5 bases and J by 2 bases. The CDR3 length is 15 residues. CDR3 residues: CASSLTSGDTDTQYF. DNA for the CDR3: TGTGCCAGCAGCCTGACTAGCGGGGACACAGATACGCAGTATTTT.

The V and J genes are TRBV19 and TRBJ2-7, with 13 bases that match TRBD2. The length of the CDR3 is 16 residues. The germline V gene has CDR1 LNHDA and CDR2 SQIVND (reference sequence). The V and J ends lost 4 bases and 4 bases, in that order; junction bases with no gene match: 7. The CDR3 bases are TGTGCCAGTAGTAGGGGTCCGACTAGCGGGAGGTACGAGCAGTACTTC. Its protein product is CASSRGPTSGRYEQYF. The full variable domain, its missing parts supplied by reference TRBV19 and TRBJ2-7, is DGGITQSPKYLFRKEGQNVTLSCEQNLNHDAMYWYRQDPGQGLRLIYYSQIVNDFQKGDIAEGYSVSREKKESFPLTVTSAQKNPTAFYLCASSRGPTSGRYEQYFGPGTRLTVT.

The genes are TRBV10-2 and TRBJ2-1, with TRBD2 identical over 7 bases. CDR3 length equals 14 residues. Unmatched junction bases numbered 4, after V lost 6 bases and J lost 2 bases. Germline V gene data show CDR1 as WSHSY and CDR2 as SAAADI. The CDR3 here is CASRGTIPYNEQFF. The CDR3 region has the DNA TGCGCCAGCAGGGGGACTATACCCTACAATGAGCAGTTCTTC.

The rearrangement links TRBV12-5 to TRBJ2-6; TRBD1 agrees at 7 bases. The ends lost 0 bases at V and 0 bases at J; junction bases unmatched: 5. This CDR3 is built from 18 residues. The V gene's germline CDR1 is LGHNT and CDR2 FRNRAP. CDR3 bases: TGTGCTAGTGGTTTGGTGAGCAGGGGGATCTCTGGGGCCAACGTCCTGACTTTC. Its protein product is CASGLVSRGISGANVLTF. The whole variable domain, filled in from reference TRBV12-5 and TRBJ2-6, reads DARVTQTPRHKVTEMGQEVTMRCQPILGHNTVFWYRQTMMQGLELLAYFRNRAPLDDSGMPKDRFSAEMPDATLATLKIQPSEPRDSAVYFCASGLVSRGISGANVLTFGAGSRLTVL.

This chain connects TRBV9 to TRBJ2-3; 9 bases align to TRBD1. The CDR3 extends over 14 amino acids. The germline CDR1 and CDR2 sequences are SGDLS and YYNGEE. With V trimmed by 3 bases and J by 5 bases, 4 bases remained unmatched. The CDR3 protein is CASSATGGGDTQYF. Here the CDR3 DNA reads TGTGCCAGCAGCGCGACAGGGGGTGGAGATACGCAGTATTTT.

The chain links TRBV5-8 to TRBJ2-1; 14 bases are a match to TRBD2. This CDR3 has 20 amino acids. Germline CDR1 reads SGHTS; CDR2 reads YDEGEE. Trimming at V came to 4 bases and at J to 2 bases, leaving 14 bases not matched to a gene. This chain's CDR3 is CASSRTPRTSGGIPYNEQFF. CDR3 in DNA: TGTGCCAGCAGCCGGACCCCACGGACTAGCGGGGGGATCCCCTACAATGAGCAGTTCTTC.

There are a few counts of this clone. The genes are TRBV13 and TRBJ1-1; D is uncertain. Trimming took 5 bases from V and 8 from J, leaving 12 bases between them. The CDR3 is 12 amino acids. Germline values: CDR1 PRHDT, CDR2 FYEKMQ (reference sequence). CDR3 nucleotide sequence: TGTGCCAGCAGCAAGCTTGCTCGCGAAGCTTTCTTT. Translated, it gives CASSKLAREAFF.

The rearrangement uses TRBV9 and TRBJ2-2, with 7 bases fitting TRBD1. The CDR3 runs to 15 residues. The trim removed 0 bases at V and 8 bases at J, leaving 7 bases unmatched. Per the germline V gene, CDR1 is SGDLS and CDR2 is YYNGEE. CDR3 DNA: TGTGCCAGCAGCGTAGAGACCGGGACAGTAGGGGAGCTGTTTTTT. It encodes CASSVETGTVGELFF.

Only a few counts were recorded for this clone. V usage is TRBV18 and J usage is TRBJ1-1; 9 nucleotides line up with TRBD1. Germline CDR1 reads KGHSH; CDR2 reads LQKENI. After removal of 4 bases from V and 5 bases from J, the junction contained 11 bases not matched to a gene. The CDR3 has 16 residues. CDR3 coding DNA: TGTGCCAGCTCACAGGGACAGGGAACTCCCATTACTGAAGCTTTCTTT. Its translation: CASSQGQGTPITEAFF. Full variable domain (remainder filled in from reference TRBV18 and TRBJ1-1): NAGVMQNPRHLVRRRGQEARLRCSPMKGHSHVYWYRQLPEEGLKFMVYLQKENIIDESGMPKERFSAEFPKEGPSILRIQQVVRGDSAAYFCASSQGQGTPITEAFFGQGTRLTVV.

The CDR3 DNA reads TGTGCCAGCAGTCCGTATTCGGGGAGGGAATTCAATCAGCCCCAGCATTTT. Encoded protein: CASSPYSGREFNQPQHF. The V and J genes are TRBV28 and TRBJ1-5; the D is unclear. Germline V lookup: CDR1 MDHEN, CDR2 SYDVKM. The CDR3 is made up of 17 amino acids. Trimming took off 5 bases at V and 3 bases at J, with 20 bases between the two ends.

Turning to this clone: The identical CDR3 is also encoded by other nucleotide sequences in the sample. The chain is built from TRBV5-1 and TRBJ2-1; no firm D call. CDR1 SGHRS and CDR2 YFSETQ come from the germline V gene. The CDR3 runs 12 residues. The germline V and J ends were trimmed by 0 bases and 7 bases, with 5 bases remaining between them. The chain's CDR3 is CASSLVRNEQFF. The CDR3, as DNA: TGCGCCAGCAGCTTGGTGCGGAATGAGCAGTTCTTC.

V and J are TRBV25-1 and TRBJ2-3, with a tentative D call TRBD2 (5 bases). This CDR3 region has 14 residues. V shed 5 bases and J shed 6 bases, with 15 bases lying between them. Germline V gene sequence: CDR1 MGHDK, CDR2 SYGVNS. This CDR3 reads CASSPKGGEDTQYF. CDR3 sequence (DNA): TGTGCCAGCAGTCCTAAAGGAGGAGAGGATACGCAGTATTTT.

This clone was observed once. V usage is TRBV5-1 and J usage is TRBJ1-2; a possible D gene is TRBD1 (6 bases). The germline V gene has CDR1 SGHRS and CDR2 YFSETQ. The CDR3 sequence is 13 residues long. V lost 7 bases, J lost 3 bases, and 13 bases lay in between. CDR3 in DNA: TGCGCCAGCTCCCTGGGGGCTGACTATGGCTACACCTTC. Its protein is CASSLGADYGYTF.

The rearrangement uses TRBV11-2 and TRBJ1-1, with D unclear. The V end lost 4 bases, the J end lost 4 bases, and 16 bases lay between the germline ends. The CDR3 runs to 15 residues. From germline, CDR1 is SGHAT and CDR2 FQNNGV. CDR3 DNA: TGTGCCAGCAGCTCCCCGTTTGGGCAACCCACTGAAGCTTTCTTT. It translates to CASSSPFGQPTEAFF.

J is TRBJ2-7 and V is TRBV28; TRBD1 agrees at 11 bases. Trimming at V came to 7 bases and at J to 4 bases, leaving 6 bases not matched to a gene. The germline V gene encodes CDR1 MDHEN and CDR2 SYDVKM. There are 14 residues in the CDR3. Here the CDR3 DNA reads TGTGCCAGCACCCGGACAGGGGGCCGGTACGAGCAGTACTTC. Encoded protein: CASTRTGGRYEQYF.

The chain employs TRBV27 and TRBJ1-5; D not certain. Germline values: CDR1 MNHEY, CDR2 SMNVEV (reference sequence). CDR3 size: 16 residues. Trimming stripped 5 bases from V and 0 bases from J, with 14 bases between. The CDR3 loop is CASSPGRVYSNQPQHF. CDR3 bases: TGTGCCAGCAGTCCCGGGAGGGTGTATAGCAATCAGCCCCAGCATTTT.

V gene TRBV30 combines with J gene TRBJ2-7; D is possibly TRBD2 (7 bases). Germline CDR1 GTSNPN, CDR2 SVGIG (reference sequence). This CDR3 has 13 amino acids. Deletions cut 5 bases from V and 3 bases from J, with 14 bases between. The CDR3 sequence: CAWGPGGGYEQYF. CDR3 bases: TGTGCCTGGGGTCCGGGGGGCGGCTACGAGCAGTACTTC.

V usage is TRBV28 and J usage is TRBJ1-2; weak D call: TRBD1 (5 bases). Germline V gene data show CDR1 as MDHEN and CDR2 as SYDVKM. The CDR3 is made up of 12 amino acids. V lost 5 bases to trimming and J lost 4 bases, with 8 bases between them. The CDR3 bases are TGTGCCAGCAGTCCAGGGCTCTATGGCTACACCTTC. Protein product: CASSPGLYGYTF.

This chain uses TRBV19 with TRBJ1-5; no clear D gene. CDR3 size: 16 residues. The V end lost 8 bases, the J end lost 0 bases, and 17 bases lay between the germline ends. Germline V gives CDR1 LNHDA, CDR2 SQIVND (reference sequence). CDR3 region: CASRSGRGNSNQPQHF. The DNA of the CDR3 is TGTGCCAGTCGTTCTGGCCGGGGAAATAGCAATCAGCCCCAGCATTTT.

The V call is TRBV4-1, the J call TRBJ1-2; 7 positions match TRBD1. This CDR3 is built from 13 residues. After removal of 1 base from V and 4 bases from J, the junction contained 0 bases not matched to a gene. In germline, CDR1 is MGHRA, CDR2 YSYEKL. This CDR3 is CASSQGTGYGYTF. CDR3 DNA sequence: TGCGCCAGCAGCCAAGGGACAGGCTATGGCTACACCTTC.

V gene TRBV9 combines with J gene TRBJ2-1; 10 positions agree with TRBD1. The CDR3 is 15 residues long. V lost 4 bases to trimming and J lost 5 bases; unmatched junction nucleotides: 6. Germline loops: CDR1 SGDLS, CDR2 YYNGEE. The CDR3 sequence is CASSIGDRGNNEQFF. CDR3 nucleotide sequence: TGTGCCAGCAGCATTGGGGACAGGGGAAACAATGAGCAGTTCTTC.

The rearrangement joins TRBV27 to TRBJ2-7, with TRBD1 matching over 8 bases. There are 14 residues in the CDR3. The germline CDR1 and CDR2 sequences are MNHEY and SMNVEV (reference sequence). The junction had 8 bases not matched to a gene; V was cut back by 6 bases and J by 4 bases. The CDR3 region is CASSRIGQGYEQYF. The DNA for the CDR3 is TGTGCCAGCAGCCGTATAGGACAGGGTTACGAGCAGTACTTC.

This chain uses TRBV4-2 with TRBJ2-7, with 7 bases identical to TRBD1. Trimming removed 3 bases from V and 2 bases from J; junction bases left unmatched: 22. The CDR3 is 20 residues long. Germline loops: CDR1 LGHNA, CDR2 YNFKEQ. The CDR3: CASSQLRGGAGTVGPYEQYF. The CDR3 nucleotides read TGTGCCAGCAGCCAGCTAAGAGGGGGCGCCGGGACCGTAGGGCCCTACGAGCAGTACTTC.